Listed below are T cell receptor beta chains from one sample, sequenced in a study of blood T cell repertoires in COVID-19. Measured with immunoSEQ multiplex PCR; TCRdb has only the in-frame clones, and not every one. The data contain 250,000 to 350,000 clones, 87% of them singletons. Sequenced input: PBMCs or T cells enriched from blood (not recorded which). Every receptor here comes from a woman in her twenties or thirties who had recovered from COVID-19. CDR3s include the opening cysteine and the closing phenylalanine or tryptophan. The D gene is left open where the match is weak. Expanded clones are given a class, and other clones once, few, many or no size at all.

v_call	j_call	d_call	cdr3_length	clone_size	cdr3_aa	cdr3_nt
TRBV23-1	TRBJ1-2	TRBD1	14	few	CASSVQGGFYGYTF	TGCGCCAGCAGTGTACAGGGGGGGTTCTATGGCTACACCTTC
TRBV12-3/TRBV12-4	TRBJ1-5	-	13	-	CASSFRGNQPQHF	TGTGCCAGCAGTTTTCGGGGGAATCAGCCCCAGCATTTT
TRBV12-3/TRBV12-4	TRBJ2-2	-	13	-	CANSRGGTGELFF	TGTGCCAACTCAAGGGGGGGAACCGGGGAGCTGTTTTTT
TRBV3-1/TRBV3-2	TRBJ2-7	TRBD2	14	-	CASSPSWGGSEQYF	TGTGCCAGCAGCCCGTCTTGGGGAGGGAGCGAGCAGTACTTC
TRBV5-1	TRBJ1-6	TRBD1	16	-	CASSLASGTGVPPLHF	TGCGCCAGCAGCTTGGCCTCCGGGACAGGGGTACCACCCCTCCACTTT
TRBV14	TRBJ2-2	-	17	-	CASSQEVLAPNTGELFF	TGTGCCAGCAGCCAAGAGGTGCTAGCTCCGAACACCGGGGAGCTGTTTTTT
TRBV4-1	TRBJ1-1	TRBD1	17	-	CASSQPHGTGNMKVAFF	TGCGCCAGCAGCCAACCCCACGGGACAGGGAATATGAAGGTAGCTTTCTTT
TRBV6-2/TRBV6-3	TRBJ2-7	-	15	-	CASSYSSRGSYEQYF	TGTGCCAGCAGTTACTCGAGTAGGGGGTCCTACGAGCAGTACTTC
TRBV6-1	TRBJ2-2	-	14	-	CASSDTGLTGELFF	TGTGCCAGCAGTGACACAGGGCTCACCGGGGAGCTGTTTTTT
TRBV28	TRBJ2-1	TRBD2	15	few	CASSLWTSGRGEQFF	TGTGCCAGCAGTTTGTGGACTAGCGGGCGCGGGGAGCAGTTCTTC
TRBV7-2	TRBJ2-7	-	11	-	CASSSHYEQYF	TGTGCCAGCAGCTCCCACTACGAGCAGTACTTC
TRBV5-5	TRBJ1-3	TRBD1	16	few	CASSWDRGLSGNTIYF	TGTGCCAGCAGCTGGGACAGGGGCCTCTCTGGAAACACCATATATTTT
TRBV13	TRBJ2-5	TRBD2	15	once	CASSSLAGDQETQYF	TGTGCCAGCAGCTCGCTAGCGGGGGACCAAGAGACCCAGTACTTC
TRBV19	TRBJ2-2	TRBD1	15	few	CASSVNRGTTGELFF	TGTGCCAGTAGCGTTAACAGGGGGACCACCGGGGAGCTGTTTTTT
TRBV28	TRBJ2-3	TRBD2	16	-	CASRVAGPLYTDTQYF	TGTGCCAGCAGAGTAGCGGGCCCACTATACACAGATACGCAGTATTTT
TRBV5-1	TRBJ2-1	TRBD2	13	-	CASSSLAGYEQFF	TGCGCCAGCAGCTCACTAGCGGGGTATGAGCAGTTCTTC
TRBV28	TRBJ1-6	-	14	-	CASSEAGRASPLHF	TGTGCCAGCTCCGAGGCGGGGCGGGCTTCACCCCTCCACTTT
TRBV6-4	TRBJ2-5	TRBD1	16	-	CASSPRAGTGRETQYF	TGTGCCAGCAGCCCTCGGGCCGGGACAGGGAGGGAGACCCAGTACTTC
TRBV18	TRBJ1-5	-	14	-	CASSPYGGNQPQHF	TGTGCCAGCTCACCTTACGGGGGCAATCAGCCCCAGCATTTT
TRBV5-4	TRBJ1-4	-	15	-	CASSLQGATNEKLFF	TGTGCCAGCAGCTTGCAGGGTGCAACTAATGAAAAACTGTTTTTT
TRBV11-2	TRBJ2-7	-	14	-	CASSYRAGGYEQYF	TGTGCCAGCAGCTACCGGGCCGGAGGGTACGAGCAGTACTTC
TRBV9	TRBJ1-1	TRBD1	14	-	CASSYGQGNTEAFF	TGTGCCAGCAGCTACGGACAGGGGAACACTGAAGCTTTCTTT
TRBV11-2	TRBJ2-7	-	13	-	CASSLARFYEQYF	TGTGCCAGCAGCTTAGCGCGGTTCTACGAGCAGTACTTC